These T cell receptor beta chains were read from a single sample in a study of CD8+CD57+ T cells in acquired aplastic anemia. From the reads, TCRdb called clonotypes with MiXCR, one entry per CDR3 protein. Among about 470,000 distinct CDR3 sequences listed, around a third were seen once. Sequencing was carried out using sorted CD4+, CD8+, or CD8+CD57+ T cells (not recorded which) from PBMCs. The receptor source for this set is a human donor with aplastic anemia. The CDR3 runs from the conserved cysteine through the conserved F or W. A D gene is named only where the DNA matches it firmly. Rows give clone size only sometimes, using once, few, many, or a class for an expanded clone.

TRBV19	.	TRBJ2-2	few	CASSIDPGNTGELFF	TGTGCCAGTAGTATAGATCCAGGGAACACCGGGGAGCTGTTTTTT
TRBV9	.	TRBJ1-2	few	CASSARGDGYTF	TGTGCCAGCAGCGCAAGGGGAGATGGCTACACCTTC
TRBV11-2	.	TRBJ2-1	.	CASSPPISQGSYNEQFF	TGTGCCAGCAGCCCGCCGATTAGCCAGGGGTCCTACAATGAGCAGTTCTTC
TRBV7-8	.	TRBJ2-7	.	CASSLAIYGGSYEQYF	TGTGCCAGCAGCTTAGCGATTTACGGAGGCTCGTACGAGCAGTACTTC
TRBV20-1	TRBD1	TRBJ1-6	many	CSAPGQGDNSPLHF	TGCAGTGCTCCCGGACAGGGCGATAATTCACCCCTCCACTTT
TRBV3-1	.	TRBJ2-7	few	CASSQVVGGGEQYF	TGTGCCAGCAGCCAAGTAGTTGGAGGGGGCGAGCAGTACTTC
TRBV10-3	.	TRBJ1-1	.	CASSYPFWGNTEAFF	TGTGCCAGCAGTTACCCCTTTTGGGGAAACACTGAAGCTTTCTTT
TRBV5-1	TRBD2	TRBJ2-1	once	CASSLDSSGNYNEQFF	TGCGCCAGCAGCTTGGATTCTAGCGGCAACTACAATGAGCAGTTCTTC
TRBV24-1	TRBD2	TRBJ2-3	many	CATSDSGTNTDTQYF	TGTGCCACCAGTGATTCGGGGACTAACACAGATACGCAGTATTTT
TRBV2	.	TRBJ2-1	many	CASSAGGDNEQFF	TGTGCCAGCAGTGCGGGCGGTGACAATGAGCAGTTCTTC
TRBV19	.	TRBJ1-1	few	CASSLFARLNTEAFF	TGTGCCAGCAGCTTATTTGCCAGGTTGAACACTGAAGCTTTCTTT
TRBV9	.	TRBJ2-1	.	CASSVDQGYNEQFF	TGTGCCAGCAGCGTAGACCAGGGCTACAATGAGCAGTTCTTC
TRBV19	.	TRBJ2-3	many	CASSSTGADTQYF	TGTGCCAGTAGTTCTACGGGGGCAGATACGCAGTATTTT
TRBV7-9	.	TRBJ2-5	.	CASSLAPSETQYF	TGTGCCAGCAGCTTAGCTCCTTCGGAGACCCAGTACTTC
TRBV5-1	.	TRBJ2-1	.	CASSLEDSPYSEQFF	TGCGCCAGCAGCTTGGAAGACAGCCCCTACAGTGAGCAGTTCTTC
TRBV2	.	TRBJ2-2	.	CASSRTNTGELFF	TGTGCCAGCTCTAGGACCAACACCGGGGAGCTGTTTTTT
TRBV5-6	.	TRBJ2-5	many	CASSSPGGGDETQYF	TGTGCCAGCAGCTCACCCGGAGGAGGGGATGAGACCCAGTACTTC
TRBV10-2	.	TRBJ1-5	.	CASSESIQNQPQHF	TGCGCCAGCAGTGAGTCGATACAGAATCAGCCCCAGCATTTT
TRBV15	.	TRBJ2-7	many	CATSRDGPSYEQYF	TGTGCCACCAGCAGAGACGGACCCTCCTACGAGCAGTACTTC
TRBV7-2	.	TRBJ2-1	.	CASSPPIDEDSYNEQFF	TGTGCCAGCTCACCCCCCATCGACGAGGACTCCTACAATGAGCAGTTCTTC
TRBV15	.	TRBJ2-2	few	CATSSRDLRTGELFF	TGTGCCACCAGCAGCCGGGACCTACGAACCGGGGAGCTGTTTTTT
TRBV12-3/TRBV12-4	.	TRBJ2-1	.	CASSLDRYWAGDEQFF	TGTGCCAGCAGTCTCGACAGATATTGGGCCGGGGATGAGCAGTTCTTC
TRBV24-1	.	TRBJ2-7	many	CATSEKTGGDYEQYF	TGTGCCACCAGTGAAAAAACAGGGGGGGATTACGAGCAGTACTTC
TRBV10-3	.	TRBJ1-1	few	CAISGFTEAFF	TGTGCCATCAGTGGATTTACTGAAGCTTTCTTT
TRBV18	.	TRBJ1-5	.	CASSSRRGSCQPQHF	TGTGCCAGCTCATCTCGACGGGGATCATGTCAGCCCCAGCATTTT
TRBV10-3	TRBD2	TRBJ2-3	once	CAISGTSGASTDTQYF	TGTGCCATCAGCGGGACTAGCGGGGCTAGCACAGATACGCAGTATTTT
TRBV10-1	TRBD1	TRBJ2-5	many	CASSDRVGGTQYF	TGCGCCAGCAGCGACAGGGTAGGAGGGACCCAGTACTTC
TRBV20-1	TRBD1	TRBJ1-2	many	CSAREPGQGYGYTF	TGCAGTGCTAGAGAACCGGGACAGGGCTATGGCTACACCTTC
TRBV4-3	TRBD2	TRBJ2-7	.	CASSQDLAGVYEQYF	TGCGCCAGCAGCCAAGATCTAGCGGGGGTTTACGAGCAGTACTTC
TRBV6-1	TRBD1	TRBJ2-7	.	CASSKGQVNSYEQYF	TGTGCCAGCAGTAAGGGACAGGTGAACTCCTACGAGCAGTACTTC
TRBV25-1	.	TRBJ2-3	.	CASSVDAGGTDTQYF	TGTGCCAGCAGTGTGGATGCAGGGGGGACAGATACGCAGTATTTT
TRBV12-3/TRBV12-4	.	TRBJ1-2	.	CASSLQGNYGHTF	TGTGCCAGCAGTTTACAGGGCAACTATGGCCACACCTTC
TRBV20-1	.	TRBJ1-6	few	CSARKRRNSPLHF	TGCAGTGCTAGAAAGCGGAGAAATTCACCCCTCCACTTT
TRBV20-1	.	TRBJ1-6	.	CSPEPGLNNSPLHF	TGCAGTCCTGAACCGGGACTCAATAATTCACCCCTCCACTTT
TRBV20-1	.	TRBJ1-4	.	CSARIRLGRSEKLFF	TGCAGTGCTAGGATCAGACTCGGACGATCCGAAAAACTGTTTTTT
TRBV19	.	TRBJ1-5	many	CASTTLSVANQPQHF	TGTGCCAGTACTACGTTGTCGGTGGCCAATCAGCCCCAGCATTTT
TRBV29-1	TRBD2	TRBJ2-1	many	CSVRLAGVSSEQFF	TGCAGCGTCAGGCTAGCGGGAGTTTCAAGTGAGCAGTTCTTC
TRBV5-1	TRBD2	TRBJ2-7	.	CASSLPAGGPNEQYF	TGCGCCAGCAGCTTGCCGGCGGGGGGCCCCAACGAGCAGTACTTC
TRBV7-9	.	TRBJ1-2	many	CASSLTGGYTF	TGTGCCAGCAGCTTAACAGGGGGCTACACCTTC
TRBV15	TRBD1	TRBJ2-7	many	CATSHRTGDYEQYF	TGTGCCACCAGCCATAGGACAGGGGACTACGAGCAGTACTTC
TRBV20-1	.	TRBJ2-1	.	CSAETVMPSSYNEQFF	TGCAGTGCTGAGACCGTTATGCCGAGCTCCTACAATGAGCAGTTCTTC
TRBV20-1	TRBD1	TRBJ2-7	many	CSANSGQGYEQYF	TGCAGTGCTAACTCGGGACAGGGCTACGAGCAGTACTTC
TRBV29-1	.	TRBJ2-7	few	CSVEDQGRGLHEQYF	TGCAGCGTGGAAGATCAGGGACGGGGCTTACACGAGCAGTACTTC
TRBV12-3/TRBV12-4	TRBD1	TRBJ1-1	few	CASSLLVGTGGEAFF	TGTGCCAGCAGTTTGTTGGTTGGGACAGGGGGTGAAGCTTTCTTT
TRBV5-1	TRBD1	TRBJ2-7	.	CSSSQTGTDPYEQYF	TGCTCCAGCAGCCAAACCGGGACAGACCCCTACGAGCAGTACTTC